The rows below give T cell receptor beta chains drawn from one sample of a study of cytomegalovirus exposure and HLA in healthy donors. The method was immunoSEQ multiplex PCR; TCRdb's version includes in-frame clones alone and lacks a portion of them. The sample contains 150,000 to 200,000 clones, 75% to 85% of which appear only once. Material: PBMCs. The receptors derive from a boy aged 5 to 17 in good health and CMV-seronegative. Each CDR3 is given with its conserved first and last residue. The D gene is left open where the match is weak. Size values are once, few and many counts, or a class for expanded clones, and some rows have none.

NA	TRBJ1-1	TRBV6-5	once	CASGRDTEAFF	TGTGCCAGCGGCAGGGACACTGAAGCTTTCTTT
TRBD1	TRBJ2-7	TRBV27	NA	CASSLGGTGPSYEQYF	TGTGCCAGCAGTTTGGGGGGGACAGGGCCATCCTACGAGCAGTACTTC
NA	TRBJ2-1	TRBV30	NA	CAWSVGQYNEQFF	TGTGCCTGGAGTGTAGGACAGTACAATGAGCAGTTCTTC
NA	TRBJ2-7	TRBV4-2	NA	CASSQDQGEVYEQYF	TGTGCCAGCAGCCAAGATCAAGGAGAGGTCTACGAGCAGTACTTC
NA	TRBJ1-1	TRBV7-3	NA	CASSRVGGNTEAFF	TGTGCCAGCAGCCGTGTGGGGGGTAACACTGAAGCTTTCTTT
TRBD1	TRBJ1-5	TRBV7-8	NA	CASSASTGGPQHF	TGTGCCAGCAGCGCTTCGACAGGGGGGCCCCAGCATTTT
TRBD1	TRBJ2-2	TRBV6-6	NA	CASSYSDRELGGELFF	TGTGCCAGCAGTTACTCAGACAGGGAGCTGGGGGGGGAGCTGTTTTTT
NA	TRBJ2-7	TRBV7-9	NA	CASSYGAGTYYEQYF	TGTGCCAGCAGCTATGGAGCCGGGACTTACTACGAGCAGTACTTC
TRBD2	TRBJ2-3	TRBV7-2	NA	CASSRGLAPDTQYF	TGTGCCAGCAGCCGAGGACTAGCGCCTGATACGCAGTATTTT
NA	TRBJ1-1	TRBV29-1	NA	CSVGVLNTEAFF	TGCAGCGTTGGAGTATTGAACACTGAAGCTTTCTTT
NA	TRBJ1-5	TRBV27	NA	CASSLLGGGNQPQHF	TGTGCCAGCAGTTTATTGGGGGGAGGCAATCAGCCCCAGCATTTT
NA	TRBJ1-2	TRBV4-1	NA	CASSQADSFYDGYTF	TGCGCCAGCAGCCAAGCGGACAGTTTTTATGATGGCTACACCTTC
NA	TRBJ1-2	TRBV19	once	CASSIAPRQGGVGGYTF	TGTGCCAGTAGTATAGCCCCTCGGCAGGGCGGGGTTGGTGGCTACACCTTC
NA	TRBJ2-7	TRBV4-3	NA	CASSQQVGAGDYEQYF	TGCGCCAGCAGCCAGCAGGTGGGGGCGGGAGATTACGAGCAGTACTTC
TRBD2	TRBJ2-2	TRBV7-3	once	CASSLRPGGAGELFF	TGTGCCAGCAGCTTACGACCGGGAGGGGCCGGGGAGCTGTTTTTT
TRBD1	TRBJ2-5	TRBV5-1	NA	CASSLGQAVQETQYF	TGCGCCAGCAGCCTCGGACAGGCTGTCCAAGAGACCCAGTACTTC
TRBD2	TRBJ2-1	TRBV12-5	NA	CASGTGLAGSSYNEQFF	TGTGCTAGTGGGACGGGACTAGCGGGATCCTCCTACAATGAGCAGTTCTTC
NA	TRBJ2-1	TRBV30	NA	CAWSVGRGRKSSYNEQFF	TGTGCCTGGAGTGTAGGCCGAGGGCGCAAGAGCTCCTACAATGAGCAGTTCTTC
NA	TRBJ2-7	TRBV5-4	NA	CASSLWVSSSGEQYF	TGTGCCAGCAGCTTGTGGGTGTCATCCTCAGGGGAGCAGTACTTC
TRBD1	TRBJ1-1	TRBV10-1	NA	CASSESNRGATEAFF	TGCGCCAGCAGTGAGTCGAACAGGGGGGCCACTGAAGCTTTCTTT
NA	TRBJ1-5	TRBV18	NA	CASSREGARQPQHF	TGTGCCAGCTCACGTGAAGGGGCGCGGCAGCCCCAGCATTTT
TRBD1	TRBJ1-6	TRBV27	few	CASRGQGNSPLHF	TGTGCCAGCAGAGGACAGGGGAATTCACCCCTCCACTTT
NA	TRBJ1-1	TRBV10-3	NA	CATEDSSATEAFF	TGTGCCACCGAGGACAGCTCCGCCACTGAAGCTTTCTTT
NA	TRBJ1-1	TRBV15	NA	CATSSQDFNTEAFF	TGTGCCACCAGCAGCCAGGATTTTAACACTGAAGCTTTCTTT
TRBD1	TRBJ1-1	TRBV27	NA	CASVPQGPDTEAFF	TGTGCCAGCGTACCACAGGGGCCGGACACTGAAGCTTTCTTT
NA	TRBJ2-7	TRBV5-1	once	CASSVGLQGYEQYF	TGCGCCAGCAGCGTGGGTCTCCAGGGGTACGAGCAGTACTTC
NA	TRBJ1-1	TRBV6-5	NA	CASSYSLSYLNTEAFF	TGTGCCAGCAGTTACTCACTTTCTTACTTAAACACTGAAGCTTTCTTT
NA	TRBJ2-1	TRBV6-5	NA	CASSYSGREDNEQFF	TGTGCCAGCAGTTACTCGGGCAGGGAAGACAATGAGCAGTTCTTC
NA	TRBJ1-2	TRBV4-1	NA	CASSPPQTGNAGYTF	TGCGCCAGCAGCCCCCCCCAAACAGGGAATGCTGGCTACACCTTC
NA	TRBJ1-1	TRBV5-4	NA	CASSLGGRDTEAFF	TGTGCCAGCAGCTTGGGCGGGAGGGACACTGAAGCTTTCTTT
NA	TRBJ1-1	TRBV27	once	CASRRIGRTEAFF	TGTGCCAGCAGGCGAATTGGGAGGACTGAAGCTTTCTTT
NA	TRBJ1-1	TRBV5-1	NA	CASSNGDTEAFF	TGCGCCAGCAGTAACGGGGACACTGAAGCTTTCTTT
TRBD2	TRBJ2-1	TRBV4-1	once	CASSQETSGSRHEQFF	TGCGCCAGCAGCCAAGAAACTAGCGGGAGTAGACATGAGCAGTTCTTC
TRBD2	TRBJ2-4	TRBV5-5	NA	CASSSAGGENIQYF	TGTGCCAGCAGCTCGGCGGGAGGGGAGAACATTCAGTACTTC
NA	TRBJ2-2	TRBV9	NA	CASSVDGRANTGELFF	TGTGCCAGCAGCGTAGATGGGAGAGCGAACACCGGGGAGCTGTTTTTT
NA	TRBJ1-1	TRBV5-6	NA	CASTPWGQGSTEAFF	TGTGCCAGCACCCCTTGGGGGCAGGGGTCCACTGAAGCTTTCTTT
TRBD1	TRBJ1-1	TRBV5-4	NA	CASSLGQGKNTEAFF	TGTGCCAGCAGCTTAGGACAGGGAAAGAACACTGAAGCTTTCTTT
NA	TRBJ2-7	TRBV7-9	few	CASRFREGNYEQYF	TGTGCCAGCAGGTTCAGGGAAGGGAACTACGAGCAGTACTTC
NA	TRBJ1-2	TRBV6-5	NA	CASSWTVAFSGYTF	TGTGCCAGCAGTTGGACAGTGGCCTTTAGTGGCTACACCTTC
NA	TRBJ1-1	TRBV30	NA	CAWTGLLPTEAFF	TGTGCCTGGACAGGGTTACTTCCCACTGAAGCTTTCTTT
TRBD1	TRBJ1-5	TRBV28	NA	CASRSSGTGVNQPQHF	TGTGCCAGCCGTTCCTCGGGGACAGGGGTCAATCAGCCCCAGCATTTT
TRBD2	TRBJ2-1	TRBV11-1	NA	CASSLSSGDNLYNEQFF	TGTGCCAGCAGCTTATCTAGCGGGGATAACCTATACAATGAGCAGTTCTTC
NA	TRBJ2-7	TRBV5-1	NA	CASSLEGGQFNEQYF	TGCGCCAGCAGCTTGGAGGGGGGGCAGTTCAACGAGCAGTACTTC
TRBD1	TRBJ1-2	TRBV5-6	NA	CASSAGTAANYGYTF	TGTGCCAGCAGCGCGGGGACAGCCGCTAACTATGGCTACACCTTC
NA	TRBJ2-7	TRBV10-1	NA	CASSEAGRGEQYF	TGCGCCAGCAGTGAGGCCGGGAGAGGCGAGCAGTACTTC
NA	TRBJ1-2	TRBV7-9	NA	CASSSQGLGGYTF	TGTGCCAGCAGCTCCCAGGGTTTAGGTGGCTACACCTTC
TRBD1	TRBJ1-4	TRBV5-8	NA	CASSADRGDGEKLFF	TGTGCCAGCAGCGCCGACAGGGGAGACGGCGAAAAACTGTTTTTT
NA	TRBJ2-4	TRBV13	NA	CASSLGLAKNIQYF	TGTGCCAGCAGCTTAGGACTAGCCAAAAACATTCAGTACTTC
NA	TRBJ1-5	TRBV4-1	few	CASSRQPNSNQPQHF	TGTGCCAGCAGTCGACAGCCTAATAGCAATCAGCCCCAGCATTTT
TRBD2	TRBJ2-1	TRBV7-9	NA	CSSSLAGQKFNEQFF	TGTTCCAGCAGCTTAGCGGGGCAGAAGTTTAATGAGCAGTTCTTC
TRBD2	TRBJ2-2	TRBV19	NA	CATARGAGVGTGELFF	TGTGCCACCGCCCGGGGCGCGGGGGTGGGCACCGGGGAGCTGTTTTTT